These T cell receptor beta chains were read from a single sample in a study of cytomegalovirus exposure and HLA in healthy donors. Produced via immunoSEQ multiplex PCR; TCRdb's table is partial and in-frame only. This table holds more than 40,000 clones. The sequenced sample consisted of PBMCs. These receptors came from a man aged 35-49 years in good health and CMV-seropositive. The CDR3 runs from the conserved cysteine through the conserved F or W. Fields, in order: CDR3 DNA, CDR3 protein, V gene, CDR3 length, D gene, J gene. The D gene is left open where the match is weak.

TGTGCCAGCAGCGTAGAAGGAGGGGATTACAATGAGCAGTTCTTC	CASSVEGGDYNEQFF	TRBV9	15	-	TRBJ2-1
TGTGCCAGCAGCCCTCGGGACAGTCTTGGCAATGAGCAGTTCTTC	CASSPRDSLGNEQFF	TRBV9	15	TRBD1	TRBJ2-1
TGTGCCAGCAGCGTGACCTGGGCGGGAGTGTCGAATGAGCAGTTCTTC	CASSVTWAGVSNEQFF	TRBV9	16	TRBD2	TRBJ2-1
TGTGCCAGCAGCTCGGGGGGGGGAGACTACGAGCAGTACTTC	CASSSGGGDYEQYF	TRBV13	14	TRBD2	TRBJ2-7
TGTGCCAGCAGCTCCCGAGACGGGCAAGAGACCCAGTACTTC	CASSSRDGQETQYF	TRBV7-2	14	-	TRBJ2-5
TGCAGCGTTGAAGATCAGGTATCGTACAGGGGGCACTATGGCTACACCTTC	CSVEDQVSYRGHYGYTF	TRBV29-1	17	TRBD1	TRBJ1-2
TGCGCCAGCAGCTTAACAGGGGCAGTCTATGGCTACACCTTC	CASSLTGAVYGYTF	TRBV5-1	14	TRBD1	TRBJ1-2
TGCAGCGTTGCAGGAAGTAGCACTGAAGCTTTCTTT	CSVAGSSTEAFF	TRBV29-1	12	-	TRBJ1-1
TGTGCCAGTAGCTACCGGGGGGGACAGGGGTCTTATCAGCCCCAGCATTTT	CASSYRGGQGSYQPQHF	TRBV19	17	TRBD1	TRBJ1-5
TGTGCCAGCAGTGACGACGGGGGCTCTGGAAACACCATATATTTT	CASSDDGGSGNTIYF	TRBV6-4	15	-	TRBJ1-3
TGTGCCAGCAGTCCCCATAGCGGGAGTTGGGCAGATACGCAGTATTTT	CASSPHSGSWADTQYF	TRBV28	16	TRBD2	TRBJ2-3
TGTGCCAGCAGCCAGGGGACTAGCGGGAGGGATGAGCAGTTCTTC	CASSQGTSGRDEQFF	TRBV7-9	15	TRBD2	TRBJ2-1
TGTGCCAGCAGCGCTCAGGGGTTTGGCTACACCTTC	CASSAQGFGYTF	TRBV9	12	-	TRBJ1-2
TGTGCCAGCTTCGGGGGAGGGGGCTACGAGCAGTACTTC	CASFGGGGYEQYF	TRBV18	13	-	TRBJ2-7
TGTGCCACCAGCAGAGATCCAGGAAACGCCTACAATGAGCAGTTCTTC	CATSRDPGNAYNEQFF	TRBV15	16	-	TRBJ2-1
TGTGCCAGCAGTTACCGGGGGGCTAACGGGGAGCTGTTTTTT	CASSYRGANGELFF	TRBV6-6	14	-	TRBJ2-2
TGTGCCAGCAGTGTCGGACAGTATGGCTACACCTTC	CASSVGQYGYTF	TRBV28	12	-	TRBJ1-2
TGTGCCAGCAGCCCCCCCCAGCGGGAGTACAATGAGCAGTTCTTC	CASSPPQREYNEQFF	TRBV9	15	TRBD2	TRBJ2-1
TGTGCCAGCAGCCAATCTGAGCGGGGGGTCGAAGATACGCAGTATTTT	CASSQSERGVEDTQYF	TRBV4-2	16	TRBD2	TRBJ2-3
TGCGCCAGCAGCCAAGAAATGGCTAGCGGGGGGGAAGAGACCCAGTACTTC	CASSQEMASGGEETQYF	TRBV4-1	17	TRBD2	TRBJ2-5
TGTGCCAGCAGAGACAGTTCTGGGGCCAACGTCCTGACTTTC	CASRDSSGANVLTF	TRBV7-3	14	-	TRBJ2-6
TGTGCCAGCAGTGGGTACGGGGTTGTAACTGAAGCTTTCTTT	CASSGYGVVTEAFF	TRBV28	14	-	TRBJ1-1
TGTGCCAGCAGCGTCAGGGGGGCAGAAACCGGGGAGCTGTTTTTT	CASSVRGAETGELFF	TRBV7-6	15	-	TRBJ2-2
TGTGCCAGCACCGACAGGGAACGCACAGATACGCAGTATTTT	CASTDRERTDTQYF	TRBV27	14	TRBD1	TRBJ2-3
TGTGCCAGCAGCCGACAGGTTTACTATGGCTACACCTTC	CASSRQVYYGYTF	TRBV14	13	-	TRBJ1-2
TGCGCCAGCAGCTTTGGACAGGGTGAAGAGACCCAGTACTTC	CASSFGQGEETQYF	TRBV5-1	14	TRBD1	TRBJ2-5
TGTGCCAGCAGGGACCAAACACCGGGACTTTTTAACTATGGCTACACCTTC	CASRDQTPGLFNYGYTF	TRBV13	17	-	TRBJ1-2
TGTGCCAGCAGTGAGTACAGGCAAGAGACCCAGTACTTC	CASSEYRQETQYF	TRBV2	13	-	TRBJ2-5
TGTGCCAGTAGTATAGTCGGACAGGGAGCCTACAATGAGCAGTTCTTC	CASSIVGQGAYNEQFF	TRBV19	16	TRBD1	TRBJ2-1
TGCGCCAGCAGCTTAGGACAGGGGGTAGATACGCAGTATTTT	CASSLGQGVDTQYF	TRBV5-1	14	TRBD1	TRBJ2-3
TGTGCCAGCAGCCTAGGGGGCCTAGATCAGCCCCAGCATTTT	CASSLGGLDQPQHF	TRBV7-2	14	TRBD1	TRBJ1-5
TGTGCCAGCAGCCGGGACTCTGGAAACACCATATATTTT	CASSRDSGNTIYF	TRBV6-5	13	-	TRBJ1-3
TGTGCCAGCAGCCTTCAACAGGGGGCTCACAACGAGCAGTACTTC	CASSLQQGAHNEQYF	TRBV7-8	15	TRBD1	TRBJ2-7
TGTGCCAGCAGCTTGGCCTCCGGGACGGGAGGGAACATTCAGTACTTC	CASSLASGTGGNIQYF	TRBV5-6	16	TRBD2	TRBJ2-4
TGTGCCAGCAGCGTCGGACTAGCGGGAGGGACCTACAATGAGCAGTTCTTC	CASSVGLAGGTYNEQFF	TRBV9	17	TRBD2	TRBJ2-1
TGTGCCAGCAGTCACTACCGCGACGAAAAACTGTTTTTT	CASSHYRDEKLFF	TRBV25-1	13	-	TRBJ1-4
TGTGCCAGTAGTATCGTCGGGAGGGTGATGAATGAGCAGTTCTTC	CASSIVGRVMNEQFF	TRBV19	15	TRBD2	TRBJ2-1
TGTGCCAGCAGTGTCGGGACAGCCGAGCAGTACTTC	CASSVGTAEQYF	TRBV25-1	12	TRBD1	TRBJ2-7
TGTGCCAGCAGTCTCGACGGAGACACTGAAGCTTTCTTT	CASSLDGDTEAFF	TRBV9	13	-	TRBJ1-1
TGTGCCAGCAGCGTAGGGGACAGGAACACTGAAGCTTTCTTT	CASSVGDRNTEAFF	TRBV9	14	TRBD1	TRBJ1-1
TGTGCCTGGATCGGAGGGGGCCCCCTAGGAGGAAACACCATATATTTT	CAWIGGGPLGGNTIYF	TRBV30	16	TRBD1	TRBJ1-3
TGCGCCAGCACCCTGGAGGCTTTCTACAATGAGCAGTTCTTC	CASTLEAFYNEQFF	TRBV5-1	14	-	TRBJ2-1
TGTGCCAGCGCATCCCAGAACAGGAGCTCCTACAATGAGCAGTTCTTC	CASASQNRSSYNEQFF	TRBV7-8	16	-	TRBJ2-1
TGTGCCATCAGTGAGGCGTACAGGGTCTCTGGAAACACCATATATTTT	CAISEAYRVSGNTIYF	TRBV10-3	16	-	TRBJ1-3
TGCAGTGCTAGGGGGAGGGAGGGCTATACCTTC	CSARGREGYTF	TRBV20-1	11	-	TRBJ1-2
TGTGCCAGCAGTCTCCGGGAGGGCCGTGTAGATGAGCAGTTCTTC	CASSLREGRVDEQFF	TRBV27	15	TRBD2	TRBJ2-1
TGTGCCAGCAGCCCCCGTGGGGAGTGGGCGGATGAGACCCAGTACTTC	CASSPRGEWADETQYF	TRBV7-9	16	-	TRBJ2-5
TGCGCCAGCAGCCGTAAGGCTAGAGATACGCAGTATTTT	CASSRKARDTQYF	TRBV4-3	13	-	TRBJ2-3
TGTGCCAGCACCCTCTCGAGCAGCGGCTACACAGATACGCAGTATTTT	CASTLSSSGYTDTQYF	TRBV9	16	-	TRBJ2-3
TGTGCCAGCAGTGTAGGGGTTGCTGAGCAGTTCTTC	CASSVGVAEQFF	TRBV27	12	-	TRBJ2-1
TGTGCCAGCAGTGTAAAGACTTCCGGGACAGGGGGCGACGAGCAGTACTTC	CASSVKTSGTGGDEQYF	TRBV6-1	17	TRBD1	TRBJ2-7
TGTGCCAGCAGCGTAGCATCGGGACAGGGAAATTCACCCCTCCACTTT	CASSVASGQGNSPLHF	TRBV9	16	TRBD1	TRBJ1-6
TGTGCCAGCTCACCACAGCGGGGGAGGAACACCGGGGAGCTGTTTTTT	CASSPQRGRNTGELFF	TRBV18	16	TRBD2	TRBJ2-2
TGCGCCAGCAGCTCAGAAGGACTTCCTGCCTTCTACGAGCAGTACTTC	CASSSEGLPAFYEQYF	TRBV5-1	16	-	TRBJ2-7
TGTGCCAGCAGCTTAGTCAGGAGGGTGACTGAAGCTTTCTTT	CASSLVRRVTEAFF	TRBV11-2	14	-	TRBJ1-1
TGTGCCAGCACCTCCCCCGTGTCCGGACAGGACGGTTACGAGCAGTACTTC	CASTSPVSGQDGYEQYF	TRBV21-1	17	-	TRBJ2-7
TGCAGCGTCCTCGGGGTAGCGGGGGACGAGCAGTACTTC	CSVLGVAGDEQYF	TRBV29-1	13	TRBD2	TRBJ2-7
TGTGCCAGCAGCTTATTGACCCTAGCGGGAGCCCCAGATACGCAGTATTTT	CASSLLTLAGAPDTQYF	TRBV7-3	17	TRBD2	TRBJ2-3